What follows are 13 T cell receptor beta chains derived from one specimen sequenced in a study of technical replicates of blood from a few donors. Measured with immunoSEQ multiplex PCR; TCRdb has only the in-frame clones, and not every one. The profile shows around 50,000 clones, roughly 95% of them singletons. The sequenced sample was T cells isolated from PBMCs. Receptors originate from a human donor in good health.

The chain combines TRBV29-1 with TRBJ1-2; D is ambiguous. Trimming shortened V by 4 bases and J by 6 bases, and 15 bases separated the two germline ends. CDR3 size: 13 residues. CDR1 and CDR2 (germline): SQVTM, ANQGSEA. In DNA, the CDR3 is TGCAGCGTTGCTCGACCGGCCCAGGATGGCTACACCTTC. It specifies CSVARPAQDGYTF.

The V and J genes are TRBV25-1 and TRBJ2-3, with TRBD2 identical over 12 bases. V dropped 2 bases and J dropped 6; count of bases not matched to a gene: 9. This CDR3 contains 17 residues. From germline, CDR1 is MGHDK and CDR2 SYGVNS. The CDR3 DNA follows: TGTGCCAGCAGTGAACTGGGGCTAGCGGGAGGGATGGATACGCAGTATTTT. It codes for CASSELGLAGGMDTQYF.

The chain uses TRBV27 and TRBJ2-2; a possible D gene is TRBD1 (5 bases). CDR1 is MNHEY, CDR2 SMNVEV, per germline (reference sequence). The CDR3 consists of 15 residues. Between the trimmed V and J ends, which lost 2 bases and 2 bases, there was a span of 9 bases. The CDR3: CASSLDSTNTGELFF. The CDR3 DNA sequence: TGTGCCAGCAGTTTAGACAGTACAAACACCGGGGAGCTGTTTTTT.

CDR3 coding DNA: TGTGCCACCAGCAGCGGTGGGCGGGAGGGCCAAGAGACCCAGTACTTC. Translated: CATSSGGREGQETQYF. The chain recombines TRBV15 with TRBJ2-5; 9 bases line up with TRBD2. The CDR3 has 16 amino acids. Germline lookup yields CDR1 LNHNV and CDR2 YYDKDF (reference sequence). The ends lost 3 bases at V and 1 base at J; junction bases unmatched: 6.

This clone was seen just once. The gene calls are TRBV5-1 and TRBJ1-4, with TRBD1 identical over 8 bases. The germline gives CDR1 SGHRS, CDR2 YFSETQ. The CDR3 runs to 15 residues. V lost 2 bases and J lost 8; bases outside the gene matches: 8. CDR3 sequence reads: CASSFLQGEGEKLFF. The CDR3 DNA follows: TGCGCCAGCAGCTTCCTACAGGGGGAAGGGGAAAAACTGTTTTTT.

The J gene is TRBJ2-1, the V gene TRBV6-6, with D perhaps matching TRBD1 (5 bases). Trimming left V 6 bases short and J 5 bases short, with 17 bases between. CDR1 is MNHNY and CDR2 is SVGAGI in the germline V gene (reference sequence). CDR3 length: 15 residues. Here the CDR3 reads CASSPFGAGDNEQFF. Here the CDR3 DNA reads TGTGCCAGCAGCCCGTTTGGGGCAGGAGACAATGAGCAGTTCTTC.

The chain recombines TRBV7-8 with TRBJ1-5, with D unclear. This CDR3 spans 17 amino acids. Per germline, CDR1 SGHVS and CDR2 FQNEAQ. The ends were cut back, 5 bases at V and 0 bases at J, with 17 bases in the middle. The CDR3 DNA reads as TGTGCCAGCAGCCGTTCCTCTTTTAGTTATAGCAATCAGCCCCAGCATTTT. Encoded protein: CASSRSSFSYSNQPQHF. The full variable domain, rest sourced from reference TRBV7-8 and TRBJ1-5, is GAGVSQSPRYKVAKRGQDVALRCDPISGHVSLFWYQQALGQGPEFLTYFQNEAQLDKSGLPSDRFFAERPEGSVSTLKIQRTQQEDSAVYLCASSRSSFSYSNQPQHFGDGTRLSIL.

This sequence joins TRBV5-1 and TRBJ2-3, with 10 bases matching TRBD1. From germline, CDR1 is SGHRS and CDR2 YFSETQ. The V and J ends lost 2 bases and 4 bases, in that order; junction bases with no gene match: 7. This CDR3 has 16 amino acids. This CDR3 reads CASSFTGTGVPDTQYF. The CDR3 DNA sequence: TGCGCCAGCAGCTTTACCGGGACAGGGGTCCCAGATACGCAGTATTTT.

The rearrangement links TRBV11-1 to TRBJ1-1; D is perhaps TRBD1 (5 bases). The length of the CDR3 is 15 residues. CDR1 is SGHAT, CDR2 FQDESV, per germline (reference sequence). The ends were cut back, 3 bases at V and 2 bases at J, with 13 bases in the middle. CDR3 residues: CASSLFRWGNTEAFF. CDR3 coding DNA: TGTGCCAGCAGCTTGTTTAGGTGGGGCAACACTGAAGCTTTCTTT. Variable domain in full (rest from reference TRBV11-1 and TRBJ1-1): EAEVAQSPRYKITEKSQAVAFWCDPISGHATLYWYRQILGQGPELLVQFQDESVVDDSQLPKDRFSAERLKGVDSTLKIQPAELGDSAMYLCASSLFRWGNTEAFFGQGTRLTVV.

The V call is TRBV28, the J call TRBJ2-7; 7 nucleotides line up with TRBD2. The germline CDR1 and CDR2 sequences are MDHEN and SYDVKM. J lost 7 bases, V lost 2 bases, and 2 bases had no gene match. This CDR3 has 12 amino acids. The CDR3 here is CASSLGEGEQYF. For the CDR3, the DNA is TGTGCCAGCAGTTTAGGGGAGGGGGAGCAGTACTTC.

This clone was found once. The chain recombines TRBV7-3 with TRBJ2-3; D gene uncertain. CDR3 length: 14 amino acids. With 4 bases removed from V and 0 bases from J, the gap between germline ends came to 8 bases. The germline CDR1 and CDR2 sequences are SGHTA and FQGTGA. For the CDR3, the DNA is TGTGCCAGCAGCTCCTACCCTAGCACAGATACGCAGTATTTT. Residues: CASSSYPSTDTQYF.

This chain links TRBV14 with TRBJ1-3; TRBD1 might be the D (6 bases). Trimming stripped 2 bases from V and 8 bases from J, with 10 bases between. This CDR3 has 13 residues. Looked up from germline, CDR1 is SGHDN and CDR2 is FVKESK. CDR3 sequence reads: CASSQRGGHTIYF. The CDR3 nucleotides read TGTGCCAGCAGCCAACGCGGGGGGCACACCATATATTTT.

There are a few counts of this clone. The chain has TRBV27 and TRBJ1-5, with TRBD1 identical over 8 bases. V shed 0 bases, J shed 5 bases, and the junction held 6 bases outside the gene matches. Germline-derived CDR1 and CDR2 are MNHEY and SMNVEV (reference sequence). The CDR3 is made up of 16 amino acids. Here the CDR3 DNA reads TGTGCCAGCAGTTTATCCCGCAGGGGGCCTGATCAGCCCCAGCATTTT. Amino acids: CASSLSRRGPDQPQHF.